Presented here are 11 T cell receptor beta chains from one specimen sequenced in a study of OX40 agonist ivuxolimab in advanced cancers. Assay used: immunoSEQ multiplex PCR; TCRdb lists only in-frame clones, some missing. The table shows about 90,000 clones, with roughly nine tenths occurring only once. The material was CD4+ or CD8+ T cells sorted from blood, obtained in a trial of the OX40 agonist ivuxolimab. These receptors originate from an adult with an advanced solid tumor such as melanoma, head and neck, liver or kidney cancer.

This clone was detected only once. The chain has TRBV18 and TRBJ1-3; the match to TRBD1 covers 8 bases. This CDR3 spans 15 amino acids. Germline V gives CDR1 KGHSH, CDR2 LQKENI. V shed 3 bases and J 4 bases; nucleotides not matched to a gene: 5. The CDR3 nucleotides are TGTGCCAGCTCACCGGACGGACAGGGAGGAAACACCATATATTTT. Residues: CASSPDGQGGNTIYF. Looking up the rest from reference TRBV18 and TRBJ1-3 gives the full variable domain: NAGVMQNPRHLVRRRGQEARLRCSPMKGHSHVYWYRQLPEEGLKFMVYLQKENIIDESGMPKERFSAEFPKEGPSILRIQQVVRGDSAAYFCASSPDGQGGNTIYFGEGSWLTVV.

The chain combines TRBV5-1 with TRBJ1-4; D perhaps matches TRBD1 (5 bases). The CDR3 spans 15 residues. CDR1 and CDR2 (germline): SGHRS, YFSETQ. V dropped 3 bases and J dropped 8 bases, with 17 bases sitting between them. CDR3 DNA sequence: TGCGCCAGCAGCTGGGGCGAGGGCGCGGGAGAAAAACTGTTTTTT. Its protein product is CASSWGEGAGEKLFF.

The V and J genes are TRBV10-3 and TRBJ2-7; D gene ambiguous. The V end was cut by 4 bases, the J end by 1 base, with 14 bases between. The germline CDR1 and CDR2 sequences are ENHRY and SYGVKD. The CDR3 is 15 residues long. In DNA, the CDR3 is TGTGCCATCAGTGTAGAGCCGCCGGAGTCCTACGAGCAGTACTTC. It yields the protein CAISVEPPESYEQYF.

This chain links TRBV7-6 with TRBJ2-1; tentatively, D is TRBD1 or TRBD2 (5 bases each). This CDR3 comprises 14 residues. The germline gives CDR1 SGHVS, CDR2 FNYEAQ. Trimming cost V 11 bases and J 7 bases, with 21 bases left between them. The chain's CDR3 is CAVGRDPFWNEQFF. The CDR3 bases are TGTGCCGTAGGCCGGGACCCCTTTTGGAATGAGCAGTTCTTC. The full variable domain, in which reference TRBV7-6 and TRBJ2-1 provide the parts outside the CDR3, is GAGVSQSPRYKVTKRGQDVALRCDPISGHVSLYWYRQALGQGPEFLTYFNYEAQQDKSGLPNDRFSAERPEGSISTLTIQRTEQRDSAMYRCAVGRDPFWNEQFFGPGTRLTVL.

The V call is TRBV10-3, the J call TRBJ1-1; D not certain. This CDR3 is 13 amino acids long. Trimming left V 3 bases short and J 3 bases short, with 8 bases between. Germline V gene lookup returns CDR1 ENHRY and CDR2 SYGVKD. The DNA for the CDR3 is TGTGCCATCAGTGACAGAACTTACACTGAAGCTTTCTTT. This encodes CAISDRTYTEAFF.

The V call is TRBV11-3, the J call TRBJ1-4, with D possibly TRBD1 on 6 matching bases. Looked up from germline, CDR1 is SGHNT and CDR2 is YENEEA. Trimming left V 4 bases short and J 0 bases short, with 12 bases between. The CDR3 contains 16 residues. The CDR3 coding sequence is TGTGCCAGCAGCTCGACAGGTTATTCAACTAATGAAAAACTGTTTTTT. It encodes CASSSTGYSTNEKLFF.

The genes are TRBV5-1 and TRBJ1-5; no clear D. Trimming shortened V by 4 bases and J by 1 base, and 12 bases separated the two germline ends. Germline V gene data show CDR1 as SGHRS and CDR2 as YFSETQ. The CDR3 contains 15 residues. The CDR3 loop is CASSIDLGSNQPQHF. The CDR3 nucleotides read TGCGCCAGCAGCATCGATCTGGGGAGCAATCAGCCCCAGCATTTT. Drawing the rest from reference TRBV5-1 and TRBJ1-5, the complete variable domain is KAGVTQTPRYLIKTRGQQVTLSCSPISGHRSVSWYQQTPGQGLQFLFEYFSETQRNKGNFPGRFSGRQFSNSRSEMNVSTLELGDSALYLCASSIDLGSNQPQHFGDGTRLSIL.

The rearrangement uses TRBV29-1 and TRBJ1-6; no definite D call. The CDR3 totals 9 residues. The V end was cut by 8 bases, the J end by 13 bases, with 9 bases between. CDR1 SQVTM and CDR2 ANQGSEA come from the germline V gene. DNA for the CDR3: TGCAGCCCCGGACGGCCCCTCCACTTT. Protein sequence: CSPGRPLHF.

The CDR3 nucleotides read TGCGCCAGCAGCCAGACCGGGGAGCTGTTTTTT. As protein: CASSQTGELFF. The genes are TRBV4-1 and TRBJ2-2; no clear D. Germline assignment: CDR1 MGHRA and CDR2 YSYEKL. V gave up 3 bases and J gave up 5 bases, with 1 base separating them. This CDR3 region has 11 residues.

The CDR3 region is CASSPRLASPHNEQFF. CDR3 DNA: TGTGCCAGCAGTCCGAGATTGGCTTCCCCACACAATGAGCAGTTCTTC. The chain uses TRBV6-4 and TRBJ2-1; D remains ambiguous. The CDR3 is made up of 16 amino acids. The V gene lost 5 bases and the J gene lost 5 bases, with 19 bases spanning the gap. The V gene's germline CDR1 is MRHNA and CDR2 SNTAGT.

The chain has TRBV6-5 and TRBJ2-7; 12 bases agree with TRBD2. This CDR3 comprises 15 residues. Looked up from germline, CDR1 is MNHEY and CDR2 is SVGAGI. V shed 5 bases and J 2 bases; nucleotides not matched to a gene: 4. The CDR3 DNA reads TGTGCCAGCAGTAGGACTAGCGGGGTAGCCTACGAGCAGTACTTC. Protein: CASSRTSGVAYEQYF.